The T cell receptor (beta chain) described here comes from a study of cytomegalovirus exposure and HLA in healthy donors. With regard to this clone: Its antigen is unidentified.

Regarding the study as a whole: CMV serostatus was the only immune exposure information that was available. Clonal expansion, a later analysis showed, was greater in HLA-associated TCR beta chains than in equally common others.

The PCR made use of 60 Vbeta and 13 Jbeta primers. The table came from immunoSEQ multiplex PCR; TCRdb's copy has only in-frame clones and leaves some out. This table has fewer than 120,000 clones, around 88% appearing once. The material sequenced was PBMCs. The sequence was collected from a middle-aged man in good health and CMV-seronegative.

The DNA of the CDR3 is TGTGCCAGCAACCCGGGGGGAGTGACAGGAGACTATGGCTACACCTTC. Translation: CASNPGGVTGDYGYTF. This chain connects TRBV5-4 to TRBJ1-2, with D perhaps matching TRBD1 (6 bases). The length of the CDR3 is 16 residues. CDR1 and CDR2 from the germline V gene are SGHNT and YYREEE (reference sequence). V gave up 6 bases and J gave up 3 bases, with 21 bases separating them.